This TCR beta chain stems from a study of blood T cell repertoires in COVID-19. About the research overall: Samples came from the United States, Italy and Spain, spanning acute and convalescent COVID-19. T cells, B-cell-depleted T cells, or PBMCs supplied cDNA or gDNA.

The CDR3 has 15 residues. V lost 0 bases and J 1 base, leaving 9 bases between the germline ends. In germline, CDR1 is MGHRA, CDR2 YSYEKL. In the authors' workflow: Counts of nucleated cells, estimated from reference gene primer amplification, were obtained. Data came from immunoSEQ multiplex PCR; TCRdb stores just in-frame clones and leaves some out. Clonal size and the V and J genes are those of that table, whereas D and trimming came from the DNA. The sample carries 75,000 to 100,000 clones, about nine tenths recorded once. The chain employs TRBV4-1 and TRBJ1-2, with unresolved D. The sequence was collected from a woman of 80 years or more with acute or convalescent COVID-19. Sequenced material: peripheral blood. The CDR3 DNA sequence: TGCGCCAGCAGCCAAGAGGCGGCAGTTAACTATGGCTACACCTTC. Translating it yields CASSQEAAVNYGYTF.